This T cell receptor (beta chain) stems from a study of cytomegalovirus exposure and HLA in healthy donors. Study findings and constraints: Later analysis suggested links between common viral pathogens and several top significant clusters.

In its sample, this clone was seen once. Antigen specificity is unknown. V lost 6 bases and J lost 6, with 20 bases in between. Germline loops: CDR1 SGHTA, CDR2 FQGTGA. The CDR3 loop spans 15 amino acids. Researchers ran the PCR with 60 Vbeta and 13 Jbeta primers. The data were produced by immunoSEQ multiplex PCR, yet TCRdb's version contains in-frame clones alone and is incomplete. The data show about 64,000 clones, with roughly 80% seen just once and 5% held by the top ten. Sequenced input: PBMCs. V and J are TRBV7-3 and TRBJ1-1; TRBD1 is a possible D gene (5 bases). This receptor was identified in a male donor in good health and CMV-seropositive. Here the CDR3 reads CASSIGGEVNAEAFF. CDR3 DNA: TGTGCCAGCAGTATAGGAGGGGAGGTTAACGCTGAAGCTTTCTTT.